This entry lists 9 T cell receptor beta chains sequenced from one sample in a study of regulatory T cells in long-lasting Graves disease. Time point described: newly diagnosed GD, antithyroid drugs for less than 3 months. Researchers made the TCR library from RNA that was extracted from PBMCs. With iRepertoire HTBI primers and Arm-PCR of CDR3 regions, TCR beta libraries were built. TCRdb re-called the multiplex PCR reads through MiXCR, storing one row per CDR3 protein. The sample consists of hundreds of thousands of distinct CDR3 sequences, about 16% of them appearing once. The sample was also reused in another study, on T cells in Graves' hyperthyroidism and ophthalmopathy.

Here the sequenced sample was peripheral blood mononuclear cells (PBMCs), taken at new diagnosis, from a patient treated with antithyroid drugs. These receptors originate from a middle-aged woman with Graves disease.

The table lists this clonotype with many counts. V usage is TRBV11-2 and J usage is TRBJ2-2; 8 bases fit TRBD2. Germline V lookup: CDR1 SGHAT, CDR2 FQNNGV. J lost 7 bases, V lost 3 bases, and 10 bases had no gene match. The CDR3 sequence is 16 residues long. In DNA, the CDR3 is TGTGCCAGCAGCTTTGACGGGGGGGCCTTAGGCGGGGAGCTGTTTTTT. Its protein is CASSFDGGALGGELFF.

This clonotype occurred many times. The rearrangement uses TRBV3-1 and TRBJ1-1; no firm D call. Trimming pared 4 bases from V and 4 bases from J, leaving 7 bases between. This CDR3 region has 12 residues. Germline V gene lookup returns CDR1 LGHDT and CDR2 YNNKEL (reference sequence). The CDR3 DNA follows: TGTGCCAGCAGCCCCGGGGTCACTGAAGCTTTCTTT. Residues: CASSPGVTEAFF.

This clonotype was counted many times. CDR3 sequence: CSARELGPSYNEQFF. The CDR3 DNA sequence: TGCAGTGCTAGAGAGCTGGGGCCCTCCTACAATGAGCAGTTCTTC. The J gene is TRBJ2-1, the V gene TRBV20-1; the D gene is possibly TRBD1 (5 bases). Trimming took off 0 bases at V and 0 bases at J, with 9 bases between the two ends. The length of the CDR3 is 15 residues. Germline V gene sequence: CDR1 DFQATT, CDR2 SNEGSKA (reference sequence).

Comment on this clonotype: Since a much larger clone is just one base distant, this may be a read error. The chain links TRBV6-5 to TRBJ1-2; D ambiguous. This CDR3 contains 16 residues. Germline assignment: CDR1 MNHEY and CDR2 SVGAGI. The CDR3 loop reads CTSSYSTLGTTYGYTF. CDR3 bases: TGTACCAGCAGTTACTCTACCTTGGGTACCACTTATGGCTACACCTTC.

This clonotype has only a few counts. CDR3 sequence reads: CASSYSPQLNTEAFF. CDR3 DNA sequence: TGTGCCAGCAGTTACTCTCCCCAACTGAACACTGAAGCTTTCTTT. The chain is built from TRBV6-5 and TRBJ1-1; no firm D call. Germline CDR1 and CDR2: MNHEY and SVGAGI. Trimming took off 0 bases at V and 0 bases at J, with 8 bases between the two ends. CDR3 length equals 15 residues.

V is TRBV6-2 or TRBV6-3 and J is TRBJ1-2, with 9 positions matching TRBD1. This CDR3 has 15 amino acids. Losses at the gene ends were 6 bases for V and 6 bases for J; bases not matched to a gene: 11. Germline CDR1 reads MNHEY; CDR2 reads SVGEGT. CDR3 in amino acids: CASSPSPGQGNGYTF. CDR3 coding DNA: TGTGCCAGCAGCCCCTCCCCAGGACAGGGGAATGGCTACACCTTC.

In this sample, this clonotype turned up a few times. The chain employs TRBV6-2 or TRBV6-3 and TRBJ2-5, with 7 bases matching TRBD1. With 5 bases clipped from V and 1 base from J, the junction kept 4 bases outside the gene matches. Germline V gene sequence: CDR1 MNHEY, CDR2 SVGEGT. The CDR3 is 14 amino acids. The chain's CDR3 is CASSDGQAQETQYF. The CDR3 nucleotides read TGTGCCAGCAGTGACGGACAGGCCCAAGAGACCCAGTACTTC.

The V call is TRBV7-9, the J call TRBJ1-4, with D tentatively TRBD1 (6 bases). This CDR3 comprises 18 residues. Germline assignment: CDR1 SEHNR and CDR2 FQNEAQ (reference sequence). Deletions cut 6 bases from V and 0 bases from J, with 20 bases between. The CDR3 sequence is CASRSYSGTLSTNEKLFF. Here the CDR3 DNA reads TGTGCCAGCAGAAGCTATTCCGGGACACTTTCAACTAATGAAAAACTGTTTTTT.

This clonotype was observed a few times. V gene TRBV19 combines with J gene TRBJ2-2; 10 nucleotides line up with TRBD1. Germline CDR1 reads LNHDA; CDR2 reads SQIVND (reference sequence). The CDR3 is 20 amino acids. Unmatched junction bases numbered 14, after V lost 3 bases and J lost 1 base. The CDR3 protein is CASSIGWGQGLIVNTGELFF. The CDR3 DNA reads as TGTGCCAGTAGTATTGGCTGGGGACAGGGGCTGATAGTGAACACCGGGGAGCTGTTTTTT.